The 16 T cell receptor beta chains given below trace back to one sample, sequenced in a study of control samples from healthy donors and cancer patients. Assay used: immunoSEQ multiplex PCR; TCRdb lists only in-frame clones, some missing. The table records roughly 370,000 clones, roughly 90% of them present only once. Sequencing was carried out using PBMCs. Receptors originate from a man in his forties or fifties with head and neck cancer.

CDR3 DNA: TGTGCCAGTATTCACGAGAACACTGAAGCTTTCTTT. Protein sequence: CASIHENTEAFF. The rearrangement joins TRBV19 to TRBJ1-1; no clear D gene. Germline assignment: CDR1 LNHDA and CDR2 SQIVND (reference sequence). Trimming pared 7 bases from V and 1 base from J, leaving 7 bases between. The CDR3 extends over 12 amino acids.

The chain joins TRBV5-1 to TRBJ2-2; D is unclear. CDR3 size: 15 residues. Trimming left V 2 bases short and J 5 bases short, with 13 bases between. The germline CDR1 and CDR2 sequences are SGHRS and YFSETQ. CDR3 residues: CASSFGRPRTGELFF. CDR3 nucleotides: TGCGCCAGCAGCTTTGGCCGACCGAGGACCGGGGAGCTGTTTTTT. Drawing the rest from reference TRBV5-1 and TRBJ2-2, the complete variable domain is KAGVTQTPRYLIKTRGQQVTLSCSPISGHRSVSWYQQTPGQGLQFLFEYFSETQRNKGNFPGRFSGRQFSNSRSEMNVSTLELGDSALYLCASSFGRPRTGELFFGEGSRLTVL.

CDR3: CASSVGQGSGNTIYF. In nucleotides, the CDR3 is TGCGCCAGCAGCGTGGGACAGGGCTCTGGAAACACCATATATTTT. The rearrangement joins TRBV5-1 to TRBJ1-3, with 9 bases matching TRBD1. This CDR3 comprises 15 residues. V was clipped by 4 bases and J by 0 bases; unmatched bases: 2. The germline V gene encodes CDR1 SGHRS and CDR2 YFSETQ.

The CDR3 sequence: CASSLGTGFNQPQHF. In DNA, the CDR3 is TGTGCCAGCAGCTTGGGGACAGGGTTCAATCAGCCCCAGCATTTT. The V call is TRBV5-5, the J call TRBJ1-5; TRBD1 matches 8 bases. Trimming removed 0 bases from V and 3 bases from J; junction bases left unmatched: 2. Germline V gives CDR1 SGHKS, CDR2 YYEKEE (reference sequence). The CDR3 consists of 15 residues.

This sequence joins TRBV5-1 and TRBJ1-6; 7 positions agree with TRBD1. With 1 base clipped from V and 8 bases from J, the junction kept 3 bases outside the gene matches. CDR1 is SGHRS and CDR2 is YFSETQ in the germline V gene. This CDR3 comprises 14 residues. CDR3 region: CASSLRQGDSPLHF. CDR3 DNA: TGCGCCAGCAGCTTGCGGCAGGGGGATTCACCCCTCCACTTT.

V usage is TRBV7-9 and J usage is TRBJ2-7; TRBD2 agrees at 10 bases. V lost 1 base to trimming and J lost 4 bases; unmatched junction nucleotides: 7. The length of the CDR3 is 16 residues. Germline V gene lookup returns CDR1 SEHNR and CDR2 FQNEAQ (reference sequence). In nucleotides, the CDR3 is TGTGCCAGCAGCTTAGGGCCTAGCGGGAGTGGATACGAGCAGTACTTC. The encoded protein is CASSLGPSGSGYEQYF. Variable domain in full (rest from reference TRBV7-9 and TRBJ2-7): DTGVSQNPRHKITKRGQNVTFRCDPISEHNRLYWYRQTLGQGPEFLTYFQNEAQLEKSRLLSDRFSAERPKGSFSTLEIQRTEQGDSAMYLCASSLGPSGSGYEQYFGPGTRLTVT.

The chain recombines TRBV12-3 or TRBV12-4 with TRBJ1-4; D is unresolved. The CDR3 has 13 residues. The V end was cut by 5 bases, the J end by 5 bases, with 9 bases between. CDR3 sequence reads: CASSRTENEKLFF. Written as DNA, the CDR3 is TGTGCCAGCAGTAGAACGGAGAATGAAAAACTGTTTTTT.

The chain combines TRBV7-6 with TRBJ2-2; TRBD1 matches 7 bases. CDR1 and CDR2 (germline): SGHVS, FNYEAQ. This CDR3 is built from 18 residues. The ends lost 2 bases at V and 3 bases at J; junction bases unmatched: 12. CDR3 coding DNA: TGTGCCAGCAGCTTATTGCCCATAGGGGGCGGATACACCGGGGAGCTGTTTTTT. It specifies CASSLLPIGGGYTGELFF.

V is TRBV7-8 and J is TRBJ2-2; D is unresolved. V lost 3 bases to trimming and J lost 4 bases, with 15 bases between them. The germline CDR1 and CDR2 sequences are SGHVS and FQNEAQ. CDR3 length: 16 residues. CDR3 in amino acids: CASSFRSVVGTGELFF. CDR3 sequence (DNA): TGTGCCAGCAGCTTCAGAAGCGTGGTCGGCACCGGGGAGCTGTTTTTT.

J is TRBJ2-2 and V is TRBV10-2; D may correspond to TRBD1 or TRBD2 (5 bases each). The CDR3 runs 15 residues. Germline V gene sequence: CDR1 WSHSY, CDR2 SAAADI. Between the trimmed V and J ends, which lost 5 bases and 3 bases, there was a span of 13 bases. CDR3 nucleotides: TGCGCCAGCAGTTCGGGACCGGCGTACACCGGGGAGCTGTTTTTT. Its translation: CASSSGPAYTGELFF.

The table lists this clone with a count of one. In DNA form, the CDR3 reads TGTGCCAGTAGTAACAGTCGATTTGGAAACACCATATATTTT. Protein: CASSNSRFGNTIYF. The chain employs TRBV19 and TRBJ1-3, with D unresolved. V lost 4 bases and J 3 bases, leaving 10 bases between the germline ends. The CDR3 consists of 14 residues. CDR1 is LNHDA, CDR2 SQIVND, per germline (reference sequence). The full variable domain, in which reference TRBV19 and TRBJ1-3 provide the parts outside the CDR3, is DGGITQSPKYLFRKEGQNVTLSCEQNLNHDAMYWYRQDPGQGLRLIYYSQIVNDFQKGDIAEGYSVSREKKESFPLTVTSAQKNPTAFYLCASSNSRFGNTIYFGEGSWLTVV.

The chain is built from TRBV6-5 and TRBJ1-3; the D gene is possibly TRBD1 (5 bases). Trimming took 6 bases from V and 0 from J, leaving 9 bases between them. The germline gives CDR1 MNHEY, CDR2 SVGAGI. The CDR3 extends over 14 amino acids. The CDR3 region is CASRIDSSGNTIYF. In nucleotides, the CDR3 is TGTGCCAGCAGGATAGACAGCTCTGGAAACACCATATATTTT.

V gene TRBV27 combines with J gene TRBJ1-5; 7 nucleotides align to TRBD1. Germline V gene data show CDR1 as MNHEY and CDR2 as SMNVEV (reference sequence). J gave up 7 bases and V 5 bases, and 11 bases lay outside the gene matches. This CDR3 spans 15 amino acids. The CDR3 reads CASSPARQGGQPQHF. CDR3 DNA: TGTGCCAGCAGTCCCGCCCGACAGGGAGGCCAGCCCCAGCATTTT.

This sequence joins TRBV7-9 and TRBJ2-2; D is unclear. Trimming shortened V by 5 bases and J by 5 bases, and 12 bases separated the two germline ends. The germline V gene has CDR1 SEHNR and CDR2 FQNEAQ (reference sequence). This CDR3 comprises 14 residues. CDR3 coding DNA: TGTGCCAGCAGCCCACCAGGAGTTACCGGGGAGCTGTTTTTT. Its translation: CASSPPGVTGELFF.

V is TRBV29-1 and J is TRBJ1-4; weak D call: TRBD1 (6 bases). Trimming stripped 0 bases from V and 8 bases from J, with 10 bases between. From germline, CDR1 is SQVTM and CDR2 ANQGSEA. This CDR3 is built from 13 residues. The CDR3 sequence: CSVEDRGREKLFF. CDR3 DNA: TGCAGCGTTGAAGATAGGGGGAGGGAAAAACTGTTTTTT.

The DNA for the CDR3 is TGTGCCAGCAGTCCCGCCGGGACAGGGGGCTTTAACGGGGCCAACGTCCTGACTTTC. This encodes CASSPAGTGGFNGANVLTF. V and J are TRBV6-2 or TRBV6-3 and TRBJ2-6, with TRBD1 identical over 12 bases. The germline V gene has CDR1 MNHEY and CDR2 SVGEGT. V was clipped by 5 bases and J by 4 bases; unmatched bases: 12. The CDR3 sequence is 19 residues long.